These 30 T cell receptor beta chains came from one sample sequenced in a study of T cell responses to AZD1222 COVID-19 vaccine. TCRdb's table, derived via immunoSEQ multiplex PCR, lists solely in-frame clones and lacks some. Among about 150,000 clones listed, roughly 92% were seen once. Sequenced material: peripheral blood, taken 28 days after the second AZD1222 dose. These receptors all come from an adult who received the AZD1222 COVID-19 vaccine.

This chain joins TRBV7-9 and TRBJ2-5; D possibly matches TRBD1 or TRBD2 (5 bases each). CDR3 length: 15 residues. Germline V gives CDR1 SEHNR, CDR2 FQNEAQ (reference sequence). V was pared by 5 bases and J by 2 bases, with 15 bases between. CDR3 bases: TGTGCCAGCAGCCCCCGGGGCCTACTTCAAGAGACCCAGTACTTC. It yields the protein CASSPRGLLQETQYF.

This rearrangement joins TRBV7-2 to TRBJ1-6; TRBD1 aligns across 7 bases. V lost 4 bases and J lost 6; bases outside the gene matches: 12. CDR3 length: 17 amino acids. Per the germline V gene, CDR1 is SGHTA and CDR2 is FQGNSA. CDR3 sequence: CASSSHPTTGVNSPLHF. DNA of the CDR3: TGTGCCAGCAGCTCCCACCCCACTACAGGGGTTAATTCACCCCTCCACTTT.

The J gene is TRBJ1-3, the V gene TRBV4-2; 7 bases are shared with TRBD1. Trimming took 0 bases from V and 0 from J; bases not matched to a gene: 5. Germline-derived CDR1 and CDR2 are LGHNA and YNFKEQ. The CDR3 loop spans 17 amino acids. The DNA of the CDR3 is TGTGCCAGCAGCCAAGACGGACAGGATATCTCTGGAAACACCATATATTTT. As protein: CASSQDGQDISGNTIYF.

V usage is TRBV28 and J usage is TRBJ1-5, with a weak D call TRBD1 (5 bases). The CDR3 extends over 15 amino acids. V was clipped by 7 bases and J by 8 bases, with 21 bases between them. Germline assignment: CDR1 MDHEN and CDR2 SYDVKM. The CDR3 coding sequence is TGTGCCAGCACCCTAATCGGATCCCAAGGGGAGCCCCAGCATTTT. Its translation is CASTLIGSQGEPQHF.

This clone was seen just once. The chain recombines TRBV2 with TRBJ2-7; D tentatively reads TRBD1 or TRBD2 (5 bases each). The CDR3 loop spans 14 amino acids. Germline assignment: CDR1 SNHLY and CDR2 FYNNEI. V lost 6 bases and J 7 bases, leaving 19 bases between the germline ends. The CDR3 reads CASSKWTSDSEQYF. CDR3 coding DNA: TGTGCCAGCAGCAAATGGACATCGGACTCAGAGCAGTACTTC.

The chain couples TRBV5-8 to TRBJ1-5; TRBD1 is a possible D gene (6 bases). This CDR3 is built from 14 residues. Germline V gives CDR1 SGHTS, CDR2 YDEGEE. The ends were cut back, 5 bases at V and 1 base at J, with 10 bases in the middle. The CDR3 DNA follows: TGTGCCAGCAGTGCTGACAGGAGCAATCAGCCCCAGCATTTT. This sequence encodes CASSADRSNQPQHF.

The V and J genes are TRBV27 and TRBJ1-5; a possible D gene is TRBD1 (5 bases). The CDR3 covers 17 residues. The ends were cut back, 5 bases at V and 2 bases at J, with 19 bases in the middle. Germline V gene lookup returns CDR1 MNHEY and CDR2 SMNVEV (reference sequence). The DNA for the CDR3 is TGTGCCAGCAGTATGACCAGCCTCGGGACGGGCAATCAGCCCCAGCATTTT. The encoded protein is CASSMTSLGTGNQPQHF.

This clone was seen a few times. The rearrangement links TRBV7-9 to TRBJ1-2, with D possibly matching TRBD1 (5 bases). This CDR3 contains 13 residues. V gave up 0 bases and J gave up 8 bases, with 10 bases separating them. Germline V gene lookup returns CDR1 SEHNR and CDR2 FQNEAQ (reference sequence). The CDR3 sequence is CASSLAGEEGYTF. DNA of the CDR3: TGTGCCAGCAGCTTAGCAGGGGAGGAAGGCTACACCTTC.

The chain uses TRBV18 and TRBJ1-5, with D perhaps TRBD1 (5 bases). The V and J ends lost 2 bases and 7 bases respectively, with 18 bases between them. The CDR3 consists of 16 residues. Germline CDR1 reads KGHSH; CDR2 reads LQKENI. CDR3 protein: CASSPGLGQGRQPQHF. The CDR3 DNA follows: TGTGCCAGCTCACCAGGTTTAGGGCAGGGTCGACAGCCCCAGCATTTT.

The rearrangement joins TRBV9 to TRBJ1-5, with D unresolved. CDR1 and CDR2 from the germline V gene are SGDLS and YYNGEE. V lost 3 bases and J 4 bases, leaving 17 bases between the germline ends. The CDR3 is made up of 16 amino acids. The CDR3 sequence: CASSAGISGMNQPQHF. For the CDR3, the DNA is TGTGCCAGCAGCGCAGGAATAAGTGGCATGAATCAGCCCCAGCATTTT.

The chain uses TRBV7-8 and TRBJ1-1; D uncertain. V was trimmed by 7 bases and J by 1 base, leaving 16 bases between them. The CDR3 spans 15 residues. The germline V gene has CDR1 SGHVS and CDR2 FQNEAQ. This chain's CDR3 is CASTLTWHPNTEAFF. CDR3 nucleotide sequence: TGTGCCAGCACCCTAACTTGGCACCCGAACACTGAAGCTTTCTTT.

The V and J genes are TRBV3-1 (or the pseudogene TRBV3-2) and TRBJ2-7, with D possibly being TRBD1 or TRBD2 (5 bases each). V lost 4 bases to trimming and J lost 3 bases, with 13 bases between them. The CDR3 is made up of 14 amino acids. Germline lookup yields CDR1 LGHDT and CDR2 YNNKEL (reference sequence). In nucleotides, the CDR3 is TGTGCCAGCAGCCCCATAGGGGAGTACTACGAGCAGTACTTC. As protein: CASSPIGEYYEQYF.

The chain recombines TRBV7-9 with TRBJ1-5; maybe TRBD1 (5 bases). The germline V gene has CDR1 SEHNR and CDR2 FQNEAQ (reference sequence). Trimming left V 7 bases short and J 6 bases short, with 16 bases between. The CDR3 sequence is 14 residues long. CDR3 region: CASTKAGLVQPQHF. The CDR3 nucleotides are TGTGCCAGCACCAAAGCAGGGTTAGTTCAGCCCCAGCATTTT.

The chain employs TRBV19 and TRBJ1-5; maybe TRBD1 (5 bases). Trimming removed 1 base at V and 8 bases at J, with 15 bases between. CDR3 length: 15 amino acids. Germline-derived CDR1 and CDR2 are LNHDA and SQIVND (reference sequence). CDR3 region: CASSIAPVGGEPQHF. CDR3 in DNA: TGTGCCAGTAGTATAGCGCCCGTTGGAGGGGAGCCCCAGCATTTT.

V gene TRBV5-1 combines with J gene TRBJ1-6; D uncertain. V was shortened by 0 bases and J by 3 bases, with 7 bases between the two germline ends. Germline-derived CDR1 and CDR2 are SGHRS and YFSETQ. There are 15 residues in the CDR3. CDR3 sequence: CASSLAGNYNSPLHF. CDR3 coding DNA: TGCGCCAGCAGCTTGGCCGGGAACTATAATTCACCCCTCCACTTT. The full variable domain, completed using reference TRBV5-1 and TRBJ1-6, is KAGVTQTPRYLIKTRGQQVTLSCSPISGHRSVSWYQQTPGQGLQFLFEYFSETQRNKGNFPGRFSGRQFSNSRSEMNVSTLELGDSALYLCASSLAGNYNSPLHFGNGTRLTVT.

This clone occurred once. The chain couples TRBV27 to TRBJ1-1; D possibly corresponds to TRBD1 (5 bases). CDR1 and CDR2 (germline): MNHEY, SMNVEV (reference sequence). V gave up 6 bases and J gave up 1 base, with 12 bases separating them. The length of the CDR3 is 14 residues. CDR3 sequence reads: CASRVGTANTEAFF. The CDR3 DNA sequence: TGTGCCAGCAGGGTTGGGACCGCGAACACTGAAGCTTTCTTT.

The DNA for the CDR3 is TGTGCCAGCAGCGCATACGGGCGCTCTGGAAACATTCAGTACTTC. This encodes CASSAYGRSGNIQYF. The chain couples TRBV7-9 to TRBJ2-4; D unclear. The CDR3 length is 15 residues. Germline V gene sequence: CDR1 SEHNR, CDR2 FQNEAQ (reference sequence). Trimming took off 5 bases at V and 6 bases at J, with 17 bases between the two ends.

The V and J genes are TRBV6-5 and TRBJ2-2; D may be TRBD2 (6 bases). The CDR3 is made up of 14 amino acids. V lost 5 bases, J lost 1 base, and 8 bases lay in between. Germline V gene sequence: CDR1 MNHEY, CDR2 SVGAGI. CDR3 coding DNA: TGTGCCAGCAGTCTAGCGTTGAACACCGGGGAGCTGTTTTTT. Protein: CASSLALNTGELFF.

V gene TRBV5-1 combines with J gene TRBJ2-7; weak D call: TRBD1 (5 bases). CDR3 length equals 15 residues. V was trimmed by 0 bases and J by 4 bases, leaving 14 bases between them. Germline values: CDR1 SGHRS, CDR2 YFSETQ. The CDR3 protein is CASSLGQGIIYEQYF. The CDR3 DNA reads as TGCGCCAGCAGCTTGGGGCAGGGCATAATATACGAGCAGTACTTC.

The gene calls are TRBV9 and TRBJ1-2, with D possibly being TRBD1 (5 bases). CDR1 and CDR2 from the germline V gene are SGDLS and YYNGEE. Trimming took off 4 bases at V and 0 bases at J, with 13 bases between the two ends. The CDR3 extends over 15 amino acids. The CDR3 loop reads CASSPRGQANYGYTF. The CDR3 coding sequence is TGTGCCAGCAGCCCGCGGGGCCAAGCTAACTATGGCTACACCTTC.

Only one count was recorded for this clone. The chain employs TRBV2 and TRBJ2-1, with 9 bases identical to TRBD1. With V trimmed by 5 bases and J by 5 bases, 7 bases remained unmatched. CDR1 is SNHLY and CDR2 is FYNNEI in the germline V gene. CDR3 length: 15 amino acids. The CDR3: CASSPDRGYHNEQFF. The DNA for the CDR3 is TGTGCCAGCAGTCCGGACAGGGGCTATCACAATGAGCAGTTCTTC.

J is TRBJ2-1 and V is TRBV5-1; 11 positions match TRBD2. This CDR3 has 16 amino acids. J lost 5 bases, V lost 0 bases, and 4 bases had no gene match. Germline V gene sequence: CDR1 SGHRS, CDR2 YFSETQ. This chain's CDR3 is CASSLVATSGNNEQFF. CDR3 DNA sequence: TGCGCCAGCAGCTTGGTGGCGACTAGCGGGAACAATGAGCAGTTCTTC.

V usage is TRBV28 and J usage is TRBJ1-6, with TRBD1 identical over 8 bases. Germline V gene data show CDR1 as MDHEN and CDR2 as SYDVKM. The CDR3 extends over 15 amino acids. V lost 6 bases and J lost 5; bases outside the gene matches: 6. CDR3 loop: CASSPGQGDNSPLHF. For the CDR3, the DNA is TGTGCCAGCAGCCCCGGACAGGGCGATAATTCACCCCTCCACTTT.

V gene TRBV20-1 combines with J gene TRBJ1-4; no reliable D call. V lost 4 bases to trimming and J lost 4 bases, with 4 bases between them. Germline CDR1 and CDR2: DFQATT and SNEGSKA (reference sequence). CDR3 size: 11 residues. The CDR3 bases are TGCAGTGCTATTGATAATGAAAAACTGTTTTTT. It encodes CSAIDNEKLFF.

This sequence joins TRBV19 and TRBJ2-7; 8 bases are a match to TRBD1. The CDR3 covers 14 residues. Germline V CDR1 and CDR2: LNHDA, SQIVND (reference sequence). Trimming took 5 bases from V and 3 from J; bases not matched to a gene: 6. Here the CDR3 reads CASSWTGKGYEQYF. The CDR3 nucleotides are TGTGCCAGTAGTTGGACAGGGAAAGGCTACGAGCAGTACTTC.

For this clone: One end of the junction fails to match germline, which may point to a read error. This chain uses TRBV7-7 with TRBJ2-5, with a weak D call TRBD1 (6 bases). The CDR3 is made up of 15 amino acids. CDR1 and CDR2 from the germline V gene are SSHAT and FNYEAQ (reference sequence). The CDR3 here is CASRLGQGRQETQYF. CDR3 sequence (DNA): TGTGCCAGCAGGTTAGGGCAGGGGCGGCAAGAGACCCAGTACTTC.

V usage is TRBV7-3 and J usage is TRBJ2-1, with D possibly TRBD2 on 5 matching bases. In germline, CDR1 is SGHTA, CDR2 FQGTGA. V lost 5 bases and J lost 5, with 19 bases in between. The CDR3 is 16 amino acids. This CDR3 reads CASSPGPGLKDNEQFF. The CDR3 DNA is TGTGCCAGCAGCCCCGGCCCCGGACTCAAAGACAATGAGCAGTTCTTC.

Here the CDR3 reads CASSLEGADNEKLFF. The DNA of the CDR3 is TGTGCCAGCAGCTTAGAGGGGGCTGACAATGAAAAACTGTTTTTT. The chain has TRBV7-9 and TRBJ1-4, with 7 bases aligning to TRBD1. This CDR3 spans 15 amino acids. Losses at the gene ends were 1 base for V and 5 bases for J; bases not matched to a gene: 4. CDR1 and CDR2 from the germline V gene are SEHNR and FQNEAQ (reference sequence).

The chain links TRBV6-5 to TRBJ1-4, with D unresolved. Germline CDR1 reads MNHEY; CDR2 reads SVGAGI. V lost 8 bases, J lost 0 bases, and 7 bases lay in between. The CDR3 is made up of 13 amino acids. CDR3 loop: CASLIATNEKLFF. The DNA of the CDR3 is TGTGCCAGCCTCATTGCAACTAATGAAAAACTGTTTTTT.

The chain joins TRBV3-1 (or the pseudogene TRBV3-2) to TRBJ2-1; the D gene is possibly TRBD2 (7 bases). From germline, CDR1 is LGHDT and CDR2 YNNKEL (reference sequence). Trimming removed 4 bases from V and 7 bases from J, with 20 bases in between. CDR3 size: 16 residues. The CDR3 spells CASSPPWRGRGNEQFF. CDR3 coding DNA: TGTGCCAGCAGCCCACCTTGGCGGGGGCGGGGTAATGAGCAGTTCTTC.